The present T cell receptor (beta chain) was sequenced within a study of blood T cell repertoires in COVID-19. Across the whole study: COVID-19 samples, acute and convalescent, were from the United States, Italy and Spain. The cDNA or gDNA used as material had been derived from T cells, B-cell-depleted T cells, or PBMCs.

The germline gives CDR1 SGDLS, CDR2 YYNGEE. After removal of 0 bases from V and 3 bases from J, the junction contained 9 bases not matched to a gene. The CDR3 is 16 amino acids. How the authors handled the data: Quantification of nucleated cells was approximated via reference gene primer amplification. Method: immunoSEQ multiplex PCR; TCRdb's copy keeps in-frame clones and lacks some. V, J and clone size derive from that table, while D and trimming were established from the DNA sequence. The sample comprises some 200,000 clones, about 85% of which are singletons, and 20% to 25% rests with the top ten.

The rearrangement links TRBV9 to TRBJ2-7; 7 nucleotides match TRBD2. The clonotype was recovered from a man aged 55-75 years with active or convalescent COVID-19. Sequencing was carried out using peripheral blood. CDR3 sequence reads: CASSVATAGDRYEQYF. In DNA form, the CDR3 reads TGTGCCAGCAGCGTAGCTACCGCGGGGGACCGCTACGAGCAGTACTTC.